This is a list of T cell receptor beta chains from one sample in a study of Ad26.COV2.S vaccination and SARS-CoV-2 variants. Sequenced by immunoSEQ multiplex PCR; TCRdb stores in-frame clones only, minus some. Here the sample spans roughly 380,000 clones, approximately 85% being singletons. Sequenced material: peripheral blood, taken in a trial of Ad26.COV2.S vaccine versus placebo. The receptor set was obtained from a person between 18 and 59 years old who received the Ad26.COV2.S COVID-19 vaccine or a placebo. The CDR3 runs from the conserved cysteine through the conserved F or W. A D gene is named only where the DNA matches it firmly. Some rows mark clone size as missing; the rest say once, few, many or name a class of expanded clone.

>TRBJ1-1|-|TRBV5-1|TRBD1
TGCGCCAGCAGTCCGACAGGGGACACTGAAGCTTTCTTT
CASSPTGDTEAFF
>TRBJ1-1|-|TRBV5-1|-
TGCGCCAGCAGCTTGGCGGGGGCCTTGAACACTGAAGCTTTCTTT
CASSLAGALNTEAFF
>TRBJ2-1|-|TRBV7-9|TRBD2
TGTGCCAGCAGCTCCCCCCCCGGGACTAGCGGTTCCTACAATGAGCAGTTCTTC
CASSSPPGTSGSYNEQFF
>TRBJ1-2|-|TRBV5-6|-
TGTGCCAGCAGCTTGGGTGGCAGGTCCTATGGCTACACCTTC
CASSLGGRSYGYTF
>TRBJ2-2|-|TRBV28|-
TGTGCCAGCCCTGACCTGAACACCGGGGAGCTGTTTTTT
CASPDLNTGELFF
>TRBJ2-7|-|TRBV7-2|-
TGTGCCAGCAGCCCTGATCGGGGTAGGAACGAGCAGTACTTC
CASSPDRGRNEQYF
>TRBJ2-2|many|TRBV6-2/TRBV6-3|-
TGTGCCAGCAGTTACGGCAGGGGCGGGGAGCTGTTTTTT
CASSYGRGGELFF
>TRBJ2-7|-|TRBV28|-
TGTGCCAGCAGTCCCACAGCGACAGTGCCGGGACAAAGCTCCTACGAGCAGTACTTC
CASSPTATVPGQSSYEQYF
>TRBJ1-4|-|TRBV7-9|-
TGTGCCAGCAGCGACTCCGGGACGGTGGGTGAAAAACTGTTTTTT
CASSDSGTVGEKLFF
>TRBJ1-5|once|TRBV19|TRBD1
TGTGCCAGTAGTATCGGGACAGGCAATAGCAATCAGCCCCAGCATTTT
CASSIGTGNSNQPQHF
>TRBJ1-2|-|TRBV19|-
TGTGCCAGTAACCTCGGTGTGCAACAAGGCTACACCTTC
CASNLGVQQGYTF
>TRBJ1-6|once|TRBV10-3|-
TGTGCCGCCTGCGGTGGGTATAATTCACCCCTCCACTTT
CAACGGYNSPLHF
>TRBJ1-4|-|TRBV19|-
TGTGCCAGTAGTTGGAGCGGCGGGAAGGCAACTAATGAAAAACTGTTTTTT
CASSWSGGKATNEKLFF
>TRBJ1-3|-|TRBV2|-
TGTGCCAGCAGTGAAAGGTTGGGGGGAAACACCATATATTTT
CASSERLGGNTIYF
>TRBJ2-3|-|TRBV5-6|-
TGTGCCAGCAGCTCCCGAGGACCCGCAGATACGCAGTATTTT
CASSSRGPADTQYF
>TRBJ2-3|-|TRBV5-1|-
TGCGCCAGCACCTCCGGGCTAGAGGGGAATAAAACGCAGTATTTT
CASTSGLEGNKTQYF
>TRBJ2-2|-|TRBV6-1|-
TGTGCCAGCAGTGAGGCTGGAGTCCCTTACGGGGAGCTGTTTTTT
CASSEAGVPYGELFF
>TRBJ2-7|-|TRBV28|-
TGTGCCAGCATGCCTCCGGCCTCCTACGAGCAGTACTTC
CASMPPASYEQYF
>TRBJ1-2|-|TRBV6-5|-
TGTGCCAGCACATATTTGGACAGTGAGGGCTACACCTTC
CASTYLDSEGYTF
>TRBJ2-2|few|TRBV5-6|TRBD2
TGTGCCAGCAGCTCGGGACTAGGCGCCGGGGAGCTGTTTTTT
CASSSGLGAGELFF
>TRBJ2-7|-|TRBV15|TRBD2
TGTGCCACCAGCAGAGATATAGCGGGGGGGATTGCGGGCGAGCAGTACTTC
CATSRDIAGGIAGEQYF
>TRBJ2-1|-|TRBV3-1/TRBV3-2|-
TGTGCCAGCAGCTCGGTACTCTCCTACAATGAGCAGTTCTTC
CASSSVLSYNEQFF
>TRBJ2-2|-|TRBV6-5|-
TGTGCCAGCAATACACTAACGAACAACCCGGGGGAGCTGTTTTTT
CASNTLTNNPGELFF
>TRBJ1-5|-|TRBV11-2|-
TGTGCCAGCAGCTTAGATCCCAGCAATCAGCCCCAGCATTTT
CASSLDPSNQPQHF
>TRBJ2-2|-|TRBV18|TRBD1
TGTGCCAGCTCTCAGGGGGCGCCCGGGGAGCTGTTTTTT
CASSQGAPGELFF
>TRBJ2-3|once|TRBV7-2|TRBD2
TGTGCCAGCAGGCGGACCGGGACCGTGGGGGGGACAGATACGCAGTATTTT
CASRRTGTVGGTDTQYF
>TRBJ2-2|-|TRBV19|TRBD2
TGTGCCAGTAGTATAGTTTTGGGAGGGGCCGGGGAGCTGTTTTTT
CASSIVLGGAGELFF
>TRBJ1-3|-|TRBV6-5|-
TGTGCCAGCAGTTACAACAGGGTTTCTGGAAACACCATATATTTT
CASSYNRVSGNTIYF
>TRBJ2-7|-|TRBV7-9|-
TGTGCCAGCACGCATCCGGGTAGTTACGAGCAGTACTTC
CASTHPGSYEQYF
>TRBJ2-2|-|TRBV6-5|-
TGTGCCAGCAGTTACGCGGCCCTGAACACCGGGGAGCTGTTTTTT
CASSYAALNTGELFF
>TRBJ2-7|-|TRBV18|-
TGTGCCAGCTCACCTAAAGAGAAGGTCACCTACGAGCAGTACTTC
CASSPKEKVTYEQYF
>TRBJ1-1|-|TRBV5-4|-
TGTGCCAGCAGAGTAGGGGCCGGGGGCGCTGAAGCTTTCTTT
CASRVGAGGAEAFF
>TRBJ2-5|-|TRBV7-9|-
TGTGCCAGCAGCTTTGATGCCGGACAAGAGACCCAGTACTTC
CASSFDAGQETQYF
>TRBJ1-1|-|TRBV6-5|TRBD1
TGTGCCAGCAGTTACTTAACAGGGGCTGCAGCGGAAGCTTTCTTT
CASSYLTGAAAEAFF
>TRBJ1-4|once|TRBV3-1/TRBV3-2|TRBD1
TGTGCCAGCAGCCTATCAGGGGGAAATGAAAAACTGTTTTTT
CASSLSGGNEKLFF
>TRBJ2-7|-|TRBV20-1|-
TGCAGTGCTAGTGAATTTTCCCTCGGGAGCGAGAACGAGCAGTACTTC
CSASEFSLGSENEQYF
>TRBJ1-2|-|TRBV2|TRBD1
TGTGCCAGCAGTGATGCAGGGGGCAACTATGGCTACACCTTC
CASSDAGGNYGYTF